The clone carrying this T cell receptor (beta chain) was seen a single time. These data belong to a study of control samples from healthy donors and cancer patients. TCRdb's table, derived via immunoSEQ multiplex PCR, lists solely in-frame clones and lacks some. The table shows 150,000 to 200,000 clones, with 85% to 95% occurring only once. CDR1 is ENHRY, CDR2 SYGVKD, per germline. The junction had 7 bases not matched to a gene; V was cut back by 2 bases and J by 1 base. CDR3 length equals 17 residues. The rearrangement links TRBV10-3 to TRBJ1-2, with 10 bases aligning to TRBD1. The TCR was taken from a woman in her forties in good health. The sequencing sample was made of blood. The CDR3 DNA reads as TGTGCCATCAGTGAGGACAGGGGGCGCCCCGTTAACTATGGCTACACCTTC. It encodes CAISEDRGRPVNYGYTF.